This T cell receptor (beta chain) was sequenced during a study of blood T cell repertoires in COVID-19. Under the authors' procedure: Estimation of nucleated cell counts relied on the amplification of reference gene primers. Here immunoSEQ multiplex PCR was the method, and the copy in TCRdb shows in-frame clones only, minus some. For V, J and clone size, that table is used; D and trimming come from the DNA. Of 25,000 to 35,000 clones in the sample, around 94% were seen once. J lost 0 bases, V lost 10 bases, and 12 bases had no gene match. This CDR3 region has 16 residues. Germline V gene data show CDR1 as MDHEN and CDR2 as SYDVKM. Enrolled during active infection, Seattle patients were then followed longitudinally.

The chain employs TRBV28 and TRBJ2-3; TRBD2 matches at 8 bases. The specimen was peripheral blood. The receptor's source is a woman in her 70s with COVID-19, enrolled during active disease. The DNA of the CDR3 is TGTGCCACCAGCCGTACTAGCGGACCTAGCACAGATACGCAGTATTTT. Its translation: CATSRTSGPSTDTQYF.